The 9 T cell receptor beta chains reported below all come from one sample, sequenced in a study of molecular identifiers for immune sequencing clone quantification. TCRdb reprocessed the PCR reads via MiXCR and lists one record per CDR3 protein. The sample contains fewer than 350,000 distinct CDR3 sequences, roughly 24% of which appear only once. The material sequenced was naive CD8+ T cells from blood, with Jurkat cell RNA spiked in. The subset: FACS-sorted CD8+CD4-CCR7+CD45RA+ naive T cells. These receptors all come from a human donor in good health. Some libraries in this study had Jurkat cell RNA spiked in.

As for this clonotype: The germline gene is not matched at one end of the junction; a read error may be the cause. V gene TRBV7-9 combines with J gene TRBJ1-3; D possibly corresponds to TRBD1 (5 bases). The CDR3 runs to 15 residues. Germline lookup yields CDR1 SEHNR and CDR2 FQNEAQ (reference sequence). The CDR3 region has the DNA TGTGCCAGCAGCCGAACCGCCAGGGCTGGAGACACCATATATTTT. Amino acids: CASSRTARAGDTIYF.

This clonotype has a handful of counts. The V call is TRBV7-6, the J call TRBJ2-3; D is uncertain. Trimming took off 4 bases at V and 0 bases at J, with 11 bases between the two ends. The CDR3 loop spans 15 amino acids. Germline CDR1 SGHVS, CDR2 FNYEAQ. CDR3 protein: CASSSPAESTDTQYF. As DNA, the CDR3 is TGTGCCAGCAGCTCCCCCGCGGAAAGCACAGATACGCAGTATTTT. The variable domain in full, with the rest retrieved from reference TRBV7-6 and TRBJ2-3, is GAGVSQSPRYKVTKRGQDVALRCDPISGHVSLYWYRQALGQGPEFLTYFNYEAQQDKSGLPNDRFSAERPEGSISTLTIQRTEQRDSAMYRCASSSPAESTDTQYFGPGTRLTVL.

The sample holds a few counts of this clonotype. The chain joins TRBV29-1 to TRBJ2-3; TRBD2 matches 7 bases. The CDR3 runs 13 residues. J lost 3 bases, V lost 5 bases, and 5 bases had no gene match. Germline V gene sequence: CDR1 SQVTM, CDR2 ANQGSEA. CDR3 in DNA: TGCAGCGTTACGAGCGGGATAACAGATACGCAGTATTTT. Protein product: CSVTSGITDTQYF.

This clonotype was seen a handful of times. The chain has TRBV7-6 and TRBJ2-5; D could derive from TRBD1 or TRBD2 (6 bases each). This CDR3 region has 16 residues. Germline loops: CDR1 SGHVS, CDR2 FNYEAQ. Trimming pared 5 bases from V and 2 bases from J, leaving 18 bases between. The CDR3 DNA reads TGTGCCAGCAGCGCCAGGGACACGGAGGGTCAAGAGACCCAGTACTTC. It codes for CASSARDTEGQETQYF.

This clonotype showed up just a few times. V usage is TRBV2 and J usage is TRBJ1-1, with D maybe TRBD1 (6 bases). Between the trimmed V and J ends, which lost 4 bases and 3 bases, there was a span of 9 bases. The germline CDR1 and CDR2 sequences are SNHLY and FYNNEI. This CDR3 contains 13 residues. The CDR3 reads CASSGGGHTEAFF. CDR3 in DNA: TGTGCCAGCAGTGGCGGGGGCCACACTGAAGCTTTCTTT.

The chain combines TRBV4-3 with TRBJ2-3; D gene ambiguous. The V gene's germline CDR1 is LGHNA and CDR2 YSLEER. V was cut by 3 bases and J by 7 bases, with 20 bases left in between. The CDR3 totals 16 residues. CDR3 loop: CASSHRADPEWNTQYF. The CDR3 DNA reads as TGCGCCAGCAGCCACCGGGCGGACCCCGAATGGAATACGCAGTATTTT.

The genes are TRBV10-3 and TRBJ2-7; D call uncertain. This CDR3 has 14 residues. The V end lost 3 bases, the J end lost 1 base, and 10 bases lay between the germline ends. Germline values: CDR1 ENHRY, CDR2 SYGVKD. The CDR3 spells CAISEVGRSYEQYF. Written as DNA, the CDR3 is TGTGCCATCAGTGAAGTTGGACGTTCCTACGAGCAGTACTTC.

The chain links TRBV12-3 or TRBV12-4 to TRBJ2-5; D not certain. V was clipped by 5 bases and J by 4 bases, with 8 bases between them. The CDR3 is 12 amino acids. CDR3 DNA sequence: TGTGCCAGCAGTATCCCCGGAGAGACCCAGTACTTC. It specifies CASSIPGETQYF.

There are a few counts of this clonotype. The chain links TRBV6-5 to TRBJ2-2; no firm D call. Deletions cut 3 bases from V and 7 bases from J, with 9 bases between. Germline V gene data show CDR1 as MNHEY and CDR2 as SVGAGI. This CDR3 is built from 13 residues. In DNA form, the CDR3 reads TGTGCCAGCAGTTATAATCCCGTCGGGGAGCTGTTTTTT. It encodes CASSYNPVGELFF.